What follows is one T cell receptor beta chain and its context. This table comes from immunoSEQ multiplex PCR, and its TCRdb copy is limited to in-frame clones, with some not included. There are hundreds of thousands of clones in the sample; approximately 96% occur only once, and approximately 0.1% lies in the top ten. This entry is derived from a study of shared clonotypes between healthy human individuals. Germline-derived CDR1 and CDR2 are SNHLY and FYNNEI. The CDR3 covers 17 residues. V was trimmed by 5 bases and J by 3 bases, leaving 20 bases between them. Naive CD8 cells lacked CD45RO and underwent positive selection for CCR7, leaving out terminally differentiated effector memory CD45RA+ cells.

The clonotype comes from a woman in her 30s in good health. What was sequenced was naive CD8+ T cells sorted from blood. The V call is TRBV2, the J call TRBJ2-1; the D gene is possibly TRBD2 (6 bases). The CDR3 reads CASSSQPFGGSYNEQFF. DNA of the CDR3: TGTGCCAGCAGTTCCCAGCCATTCGGAGGGAGCTACAATGAGCAGTTCTTC.